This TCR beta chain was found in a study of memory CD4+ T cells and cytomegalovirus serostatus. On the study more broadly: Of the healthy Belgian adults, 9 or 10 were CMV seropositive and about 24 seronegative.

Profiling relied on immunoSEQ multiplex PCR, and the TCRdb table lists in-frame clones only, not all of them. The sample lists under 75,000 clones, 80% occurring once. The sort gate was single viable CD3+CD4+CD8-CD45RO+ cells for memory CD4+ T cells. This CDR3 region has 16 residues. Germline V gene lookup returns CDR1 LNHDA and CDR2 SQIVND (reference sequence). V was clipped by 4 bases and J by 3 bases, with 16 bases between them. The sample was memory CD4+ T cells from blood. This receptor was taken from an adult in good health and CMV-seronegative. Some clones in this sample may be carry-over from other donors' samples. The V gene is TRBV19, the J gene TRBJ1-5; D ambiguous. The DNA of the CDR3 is TGTGCCAGTAGTACTACAGCCCTCGGTTACAATCAGCCCCAGCATTTT. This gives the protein CASSTTALGYNQPQHF.